This paragraph covers one T cell receptor beta chain sequence. The protocol was immunoSEQ multiplex PCR, while the TCRdb copy is restricted to in-frame clones and leaves out a portion. The table records more than 450,000 clones, 87% of them present only once. This record belongs to a study of blood T cell repertoires in COVID-19. This CDR3 region has 16 residues. This TCR was recovered from a woman under 30 who had recovered from COVID-19. The rearrangement joins TRBV21-1 to TRBJ1-2; the table's D gene call, TRBD1, was not cross checked with the DNA. TRBV21-1 is given as a pseudogene. The sample was PBMCs or T cells enriched from blood (not recorded which). The CDR3 loop is CASSAENLDRYYGYTF. DNA for the CDR3: TGTGCCAGCAGCGCAGAAAACTTAGACAGGTACTATGGCTACACCTTC.